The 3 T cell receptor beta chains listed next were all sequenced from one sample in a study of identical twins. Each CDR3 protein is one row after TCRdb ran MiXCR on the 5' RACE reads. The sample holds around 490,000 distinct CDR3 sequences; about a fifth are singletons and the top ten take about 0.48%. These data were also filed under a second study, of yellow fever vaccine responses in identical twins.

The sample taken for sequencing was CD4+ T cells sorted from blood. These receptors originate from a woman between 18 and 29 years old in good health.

The CDR3 sequence: CASSQAGLGGKNIQYF. CDR3 bases: TGTGCCAGCAGCCAAGCGGGGCTAGGGGGCAAAAACATTCAGTACTTC. The rearrangement uses TRBV3-1 and TRBJ2-4; TRBD1 might be the D (6 bases). CDR1 is LGHDT, CDR2 YNNKEL, per germline (reference sequence). With 1 base removed from V and 3 bases from J, the gap between germline ends came to 13 bases. CDR3 length equals 16 residues. The full variable domain, with the rest looked up from reference TRBV3-1 and TRBJ2-4, is DTAVSQTPKYLVTQMGNDKSIKCEQNLGHDTMYWYKQDSKKFLKIMFSYNNKELIINETVPNRFSPKSPDKAHLNLHINSLELGDSAVYFCASSQAGLGGKNIQYFGAGTRLSVL.

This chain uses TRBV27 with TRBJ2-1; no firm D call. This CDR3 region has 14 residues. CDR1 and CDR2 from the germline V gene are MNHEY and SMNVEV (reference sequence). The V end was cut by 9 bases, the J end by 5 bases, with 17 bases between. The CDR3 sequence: CASTGAIGNNEQFF. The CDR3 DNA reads TGTGCCAGTACTGGTGCTATCGGTAACAATGAGCAGTTCTTC.

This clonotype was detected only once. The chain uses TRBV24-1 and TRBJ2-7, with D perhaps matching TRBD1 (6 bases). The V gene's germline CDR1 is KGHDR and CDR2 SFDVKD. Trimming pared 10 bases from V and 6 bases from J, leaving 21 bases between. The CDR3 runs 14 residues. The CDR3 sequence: CATQPRTEAAEQYF. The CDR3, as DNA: TGTGCCACACAGCCCCGGACAGAGGCTGCCGAGCAGTACTTC.